The next 9 T cell receptor beta chains were all read from a single sample in a study of T cells in Graves' hyperthyroidism and ophthalmopathy. TCR beta CDR3 regions were amplified from RNA. The TCR CDR3 first-round RT-PCR relied on the HTBI primer set. One entry per CDR3 protein results from TCRdb running MiXCR on the multiplex PCR reads. This sample has 300,000 to 450,000 distinct CDR3 sequences, with more than 14% found just once. Sequencing was performed on blood. All receptors come from a woman in her twenties or thirties with Graves' ophthalmopathy.

This clonotype was detected ten times or more. The V gene is TRBV2, the J gene TRBJ2-7; D is possibly TRBD1 (6 bases). Germline lookup yields CDR1 SNHLY and CDR2 FYNNEI. V was cut by 7 bases and J by 2 bases, with 15 bases left in between. The CDR3 is 14 residues long. The CDR3 protein is CASKAGTLAYEQYF. The CDR3, as DNA: TGTGCCAGCAAGGCCGGGACACTGGCCTACGAGCAGTACTTC.

This clonotype was recorded many times. V gene TRBV12-3 or TRBV12-4 combines with J gene TRBJ2-1; D gene uncertain. This CDR3 has 13 amino acids. V was pared by 2 bases and J by 4 bases, with 6 bases between. CDR3 residues: CASSLNGYNEQFF. Written as DNA, the CDR3 is TGTGCCAGCAGTTTAAACGGGTACAATGAGCAGTTCTTC.

This clonotype was counted ten times or more. This chain uses TRBV20-1 with TRBJ2-7; 13 bases line up with TRBD2. Germline V gives CDR1 DFQATT, CDR2 SNEGSKA (reference sequence). CDR3 size: 13 residues. With 6 bases clipped from V and 3 bases from J, the junction kept 2 bases outside the gene matches. CDR3 amino acids: CSARTSGGYEQYF. CDR3 sequence (DNA): TGCAGTGCACGGACTAGCGGGGGCTACGAGCAGTACTTC.

V usage is TRBV6-1 and J usage is TRBJ2-7; TRBD1 matches at 9 bases. The V gene's germline CDR1 is MNHNS and CDR2 SASEGT. The CDR3 spans 18 residues. J gave up 0 bases and V 4 bases, and 13 bases lay outside the gene matches. CDR3 in DNA: TGTGCCAGCAGTGCCGTCACCCCCGGGACAGGGTCCTCCTACGAGCAGTACTTC. It codes for CASSAVTPGTGSSYEQYF.

Ten or more counts support this clonotype. V and J are TRBV5-1 and TRBJ1-1; D perhaps matches TRBD1 (6 bases). Per germline, CDR1 SGHRS and CDR2 YFSETQ. V shed 0 bases and J shed 1 base, with 13 bases lying between them. This CDR3 contains 16 residues. The CDR3 region has the DNA TGCGCCAGCAGCTTGGTGTGGGGGCGCGGGAACACTGAAGCTTTCTTT. It yields the protein CASSLVWGRGNTEAFF.

Ten or more counts support this clonotype. The rearrangement links TRBV3-1 to TRBJ2-7; D not certain. Germline V CDR1 and CDR2: LGHDT, YNNKEL (reference sequence). V was shortened by 1 base and J by 4 bases, with 5 bases between the two germline ends. The CDR3 runs to 12 residues. This CDR3 reads CASSQGAYEQYF. CDR3 DNA: TGTGCCAGCAGCCAAGGGGCTTACGAGCAGTACTTC.

This clonotype was seen many times. The chain employs TRBV5-1 and TRBJ2-7, with 8 bases aligning to TRBD1. Germline lookup yields CDR1 SGHRS and CDR2 YFSETQ. Trimming cost V 5 bases and J 0 bases; bases outside gene matches: 7. This CDR3 has 15 amino acids. CDR3 sequence reads: CASSSGGTGSYEQYF. The CDR3, as DNA: TGCGCCAGCAGTTCAGGGGGGACAGGCTCCTACGAGCAGTACTTC.

V gene TRBV2 combines with J gene TRBJ1-2; a possible D gene is TRBD1 (5 bases). V was clipped by 6 bases and J by 9 bases, with 20 bases between them. The V gene's germline CDR1 is SNHLY and CDR2 FYNNEI. The CDR3 extends over 14 amino acids. The DNA of the CDR3 is TGTGCCAGCAGACGGGACGGACAAACGAGAAGCTACACCTTC. Translating it yields CASRRDGQTRSYTF.

This clonotype has only a few counts. No conserved phenylalanine or tryptophan ends this CDR3, so it is likely a read error. This chain connects TRBV20-1 to TRBJ1-2; D is perhaps TRBD1 (6 bases). Germline V gene data show CDR1 as DFQATT and CDR2 as SNEGSKA (reference sequence). This CDR3 region has 11 residues. V lost 7 bases, J lost 3 bases, and 9 bases lay in between. The CDR3 region is CSVTGDYGYTL. The DNA for the CDR3 is TGCAGTGTGACAGGAGACTATGGCTACACCCTC.